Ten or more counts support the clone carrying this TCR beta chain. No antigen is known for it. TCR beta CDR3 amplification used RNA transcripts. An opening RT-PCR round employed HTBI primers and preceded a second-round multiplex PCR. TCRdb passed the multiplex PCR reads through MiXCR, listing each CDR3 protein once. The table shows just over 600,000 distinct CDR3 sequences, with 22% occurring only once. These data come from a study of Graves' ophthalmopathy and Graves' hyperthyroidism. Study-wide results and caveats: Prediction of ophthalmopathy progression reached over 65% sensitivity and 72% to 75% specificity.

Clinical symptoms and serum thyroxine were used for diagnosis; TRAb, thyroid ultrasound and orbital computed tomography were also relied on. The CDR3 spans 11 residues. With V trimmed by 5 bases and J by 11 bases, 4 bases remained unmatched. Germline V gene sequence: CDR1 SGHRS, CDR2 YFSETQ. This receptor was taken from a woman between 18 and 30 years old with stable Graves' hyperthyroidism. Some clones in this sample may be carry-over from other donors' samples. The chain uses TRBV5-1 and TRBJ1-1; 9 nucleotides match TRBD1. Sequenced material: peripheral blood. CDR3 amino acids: CASRSDRGAFF. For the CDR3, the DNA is TGCGCCAGCAGATCCGACAGGGGGGCTTTCTTT.